One T cell receptor (beta chain) is described in this entry. The sample comes from a study of T cells in Graves' hyperthyroidism and ophthalmopathy. 10 ml fresh peripheral blood yielded the PBMCs. J gave up 3 bases and V 7 bases, and 8 bases lay outside the gene matches. The CDR3 loop spans 14 amino acids. The germline V gene encodes CDR1 LNHDA and CDR2 SQIVND (reference sequence). Amplified TCR beta CDR3 regions came from RNA transcripts. With the HTBI primer set, the TCR CDR3 went through a first round of RT-PCR. A single record per CDR3 protein comes from TCRdb applying MiXCR to the multiplex PCR reads. The table records 300,000 to 450,000 distinct CDR3 sequences, around a quarter of them present only once.

The receptor was isolated from a man aged 45-65 years with Graves' hyperthyroidism. The rearrangement links TRBV19 to TRBJ2-5; TRBD1 matches 7 bases. Sequenced: blood. CDR3 sequence (DNA): TGTGCCAGTAATAACAGGGGAGCCGAAGAGACCCAGTACTTC. Protein sequence: CASNNRGAEETQYF.